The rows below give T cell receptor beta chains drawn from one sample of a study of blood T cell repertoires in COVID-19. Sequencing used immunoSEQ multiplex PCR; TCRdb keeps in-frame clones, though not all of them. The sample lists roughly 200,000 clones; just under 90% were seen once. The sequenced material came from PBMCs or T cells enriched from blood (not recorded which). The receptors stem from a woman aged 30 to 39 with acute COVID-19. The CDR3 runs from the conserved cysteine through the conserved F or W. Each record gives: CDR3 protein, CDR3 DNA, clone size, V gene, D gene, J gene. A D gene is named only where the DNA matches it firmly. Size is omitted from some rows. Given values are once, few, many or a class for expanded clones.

CDR3aa: CASSFTTGDQPQHF
CDR3nt: TGTGCCAGCAGCTTTACGACAGGGGATCAGCCCCAGCATTTT
abundance: few
v_gene: TRBV7-9
d_gene: TRBD1
j_gene: TRBJ1-5

CDR3aa: CASSPLGGREKNTEAFF
CDR3nt: TGTGCCAGCAGCCCCCTGGGGGGGCGGGAAAAAAACACTGAAGCTTTCTTT
abundance: .
v_gene: TRBV5-6
d_gene: .
j_gene: TRBJ1-1

CDR3aa: CAWRQETNTEAFF
CDR3nt: TGTGCCTGGAGACAGGAGACGAACACTGAAGCTTTCTTT
abundance: .
v_gene: TRBV30
d_gene: .
j_gene: TRBJ1-1

CDR3aa: CASSLTSSGGEQYF
CDR3nt: TGTGCCAGCAGCTTGACCTCTAGCGGAGGCGAGCAGTACTTC
abundance: .
v_gene: TRBV6-2/TRBV6-3
d_gene: TRBD2
j_gene: TRBJ2-7

CDR3aa: CASTDSGTGGGIYGYTF
CDR3nt: TGTGCCAGCACCGATTCCGGGACAGGGGGTGGAATCTATGGCTACACCTTC
abundance: .
v_gene: TRBV14
d_gene: TRBD1
j_gene: TRBJ1-2

CDR3aa: CASTSQQGGEQYF
CDR3nt: TGTGCCAGCACTTCTCAACAGGGCGGCGAGCAGTACTTC
abundance: .
v_gene: TRBV9
d_gene: .
j_gene: TRBJ2-7

CDR3aa: CASAISSGGTGEKLFF
CDR3nt: TGTGCCAGCGCCATTTCCTCGGGGGGGACGGGTGAAAAACTGTTTTTT
abundance: once
v_gene: TRBV28
d_gene: .
j_gene: TRBJ1-4

CDR3aa: CSASLGQTNYGYTF
CDR3nt: TGCAGTGCTAGTTTGGGACAGACTAACTATGGCTACACCTTC
abundance: .
v_gene: TRBV20-1
d_gene: TRBD1
j_gene: TRBJ1-2

CDR3aa: CASSAQGRTGELFF
CDR3nt: TGTGCCAGCAGTGCACAGGGAAGGACCGGGGAGCTGTTTTTT
abundance: few
v_gene: TRBV6-4
d_gene: .
j_gene: TRBJ2-2

CDR3aa: CASSLSEAFF
CDR3nt: TGTGCCAGCAGCTTGAGTGAAGCTTTCTTT
abundance: .
v_gene: TRBV7-2
d_gene: .
j_gene: TRBJ1-1

CDR3aa: CASGGAFREQYF
CDR3nt: TGTGCCAGCGGGGGGGCCTTTCGAGAGCAGTACTTC
abundance: .
v_gene: TRBV7-2
d_gene: .
j_gene: TRBJ2-7

CDR3aa: CASSVGYSYSYEQYF
CDR3nt: TGTGCCAGCAGCGTAGGTTACAGTTACTCCTACGAGCAGTACTTC
abundance: .
v_gene: TRBV9
d_gene: .
j_gene: TRBJ2-7

CDR3aa: CASSSRDRINSPLHF
CDR3nt: TGCGCCAGCAGCTCCCGGGACAGAATTAATTCACCCCTCCACTTT
abundance: once
v_gene: TRBV5-1
d_gene: TRBD1
j_gene: TRBJ1-6

CDR3aa: CASSFPTSGGPGAQYF
CDR3nt: TGTGCCAGCAGCTTCCCTACTAGCGGGGGGCCTGGGGCCCAGTATTTT
abundance: once
v_gene: TRBV7-2
d_gene: TRBD2
j_gene: TRBJ2-3

CDR3aa: CASSWAGGRNEQFF
CDR3nt: TGTGCCAGTAGTTGGGCGGGGGGGCGAAATGAGCAGTTCTTC
abundance: .
v_gene: TRBV19
d_gene: TRBD2
j_gene: TRBJ2-1

CDR3aa: CASGPQGSYGYTF
CDR3nt: TGTGCCAGCGGCCCCCAGGGCTCCTATGGCTACACCTTC
abundance: .
v_gene: TRBV6-5
d_gene: .
j_gene: TRBJ1-2

CDR3aa: CASSLATDNEQFF
CDR3nt: TGCGCCAGCAGCCTGGCGACTGACAATGAGCAGTTCTTC
abundance: once
v_gene: TRBV5-1
d_gene: .
j_gene: TRBJ2-1

CDR3aa: CASSSGKGNQPQHF
CDR3nt: TGTGCCAGCAGTTCGGGAAAAGGCAATCAGCCCCAGCATTTT
abundance: .
v_gene: TRBV2
d_gene: .
j_gene: TRBJ1-5

CDR3aa: CALSTRETQYF
CDR3nt: TGTGCCCTCTCGACACGGGAGACCCAGTACTTC
abundance: .
v_gene: TRBV30
d_gene: .
j_gene: TRBJ2-5

CDR3aa: CASSSTYRDWRGYTF
CDR3nt: TGTGCCAGCAGTTCCACGTACCGGGACTGGAGGGGCTACACCTTC
abundance: .
v_gene: TRBV6-5
d_gene: .
j_gene: TRBJ1-2

CDR3aa: CASSGGVNEQFF
CDR3nt: TGTGCCAGTAGCGGGGGGGTAAATGAGCAGTTCTTC
abundance: .
v_gene: TRBV9
d_gene: TRBD2
j_gene: TRBJ2-1

CDR3aa: CASSIGQYSNQPQHF
CDR3nt: TGTGCCAGTAGTATCGGACAGTATAGCAATCAGCCCCAGCATTTT
abundance: .
v_gene: TRBV19
d_gene: .
j_gene: TRBJ1-5

CDR3aa: CASSSPGQGDGYTF
CDR3nt: TGTGCCAGCAGTTCCCCGGGACAGGGCGATGGCTACACCTTC
abundance: .
v_gene: TRBV28
d_gene: TRBD1
j_gene: TRBJ1-2

CDR3aa: CASSEGLAPDTQYF
CDR3nt: TGTGCCAGCAGCGAAGGGCTAGCTCCAGATACGCAGTATTTT
abundance: .
v_gene: TRBV9
d_gene: .
j_gene: TRBJ2-3

CDR3aa: CASSPTLAFQETQYF
CDR3nt: TGTGCCAGCAGTCCAACACTAGCTTTCCAAGAGACCCAGTACTTC
abundance: .
v_gene: TRBV6-5
d_gene: .
j_gene: TRBJ2-5

CDR3aa: CASSFPVGTLHF
CDR3nt: TGTGCCAGCAGCTTTCCCGTCGGGACCCTCCACTTT
abundance: .
v_gene: TRBV7-9
d_gene: .
j_gene: TRBJ1-6

CDR3aa: CASSGDSINEQFF
CDR3nt: TGTGCCAGCAGTGGGGACAGCATTAATGAGCAGTTCTTC
abundance: .
v_gene: TRBV6-4
d_gene: TRBD1
j_gene: TRBJ2-1

CDR3aa: CASSQFLNYGYTF
CDR3nt: TGCGCCAGCAGCCAATTTCTTAACTATGGCTACACCTTC
abundance: .
v_gene: TRBV4-3
d_gene: .
j_gene: TRBJ1-2

CDR3aa: CATSERPYNEQFF
CDR3nt: TGTGCCACCAGTGAGCGTCCCTACAATGAGCAGTTCTTC
abundance: .
v_gene: TRBV24-1
d_gene: .
j_gene: TRBJ2-1

CDR3aa: CATSRDTNRGNTEAFF
CDR3nt: TGTGCCACCAGCAGAGATACAAACAGGGGGAACACTGAAGCTTTCTTT
abundance: once
v_gene: TRBV15
d_gene: TRBD1
j_gene: TRBJ1-1